The 9 T cell receptor beta chains reported below all come from one sample, sequenced in a study of beta chain features in type 1 diabetes. Study-wide points: All four CD4+ subsets of Type 1 diabetes patients contained TCRB CDR3s that were moderately but significantly shorter.

Their antigen targets remain unknown. Every bit of the isolated RNA underwent reverse transcription, so sequencing read expressed TCRB transcripts. TCRdb's table, derived via immunoSEQ multiplex PCR, lists solely in-frame clones and lacks some. Of some 240,000 clones in the sample, approximately 16% were seen once. The sample taken for sequencing was naive CD4+ T cells from blood. The receptors come from a man aged 30 to 45 with type 1 diabetes.

V and J are TRBV28 and TRBJ2-7, with 8 positions matching TRBD1. CDR1 and CDR2 (germline): MDHEN, SYDVKM. Trimming took 3 bases from V and 9 from J; bases not matched to a gene: 19. The CDR3 length is 17 residues. CDR3 sequence reads: CASSFLKEGQGIFGQYF. CDR3 coding DNA: TGTGCCAGCAGTTTTCTCAAGGAAGGACAGGGCATCTTTGGGCAGTACTTC.

The sample holds a few counts of this clone. The V gene is TRBV29-1, the J gene TRBJ2-7, with D maybe TRBD2 (6 bases). CDR3 size: 13 residues. The V and J ends lost 6 bases and 6 bases respectively, with 18 bases between them. Germline V gives CDR1 SQVTM, CDR2 ANQGSEA. The CDR3 region is CSVPNLGGTEQYF. The CDR3 nucleotides are TGCAGCGTCCCAAATTTGGGGGGAACCGAGCAGTACTTC.

This clone was counted a single time. V and J are TRBV15 and TRBJ1-5; TRBD1 might be the D (6 bases). Germline CDR1 reads LNHNV; CDR2 reads YYDKDF (reference sequence). The CDR3 is made up of 14 amino acids. Between the trimmed V and J ends, which lost 4 bases and 2 bases, there was a span of 9 bases. The CDR3 DNA follows: TGTGCCACCAGCACGTACAGGGGCAATCAGCCCCAGCATTTT. Encoded protein: CATSTYRGNQPQHF.

This clone was recorded only once. This rearrangement joins TRBV25-1 to TRBJ2-7, with D possibly matching TRBD2 (6 bases). The V gene lost 0 bases and the J gene lost 2 bases, with 14 bases spanning the gap. The CDR3 length is 16 residues. Germline V gives CDR1 MGHDK, CDR2 SYGVNS. The CDR3 nucleotides are TGTGCCAGCAGTGAATACGTGGGAGGCCCAACCTACGAGCAGTACTTC. Amino acid sequence: CASSEYVGGPTYEQYF.

This clone was observed a few times. The sample carries other DNA sequences with the same CDR3. The chain couples TRBV28 to TRBJ2-7, with D maybe TRBD1 (5 bases). V was clipped by 2 bases and J by 4 bases, with 6 bases between them. Looked up from germline, CDR1 is MDHEN and CDR2 is SYDVKM. The CDR3 runs to 12 residues. CDR3: CASSLQGYEQYF. As DNA, the CDR3 is TGTGCCAGCAGTTTACAGGGATACGAGCAGTACTTC.

The chain links TRBV28 to TRBJ2-4, with TRBD2 identical over 7 bases. V lost 6 bases and J lost 3; bases outside the gene matches: 8. The CDR3 length is 15 residues. The germline V gene encodes CDR1 MDHEN and CDR2 SYDVKM. The CDR3 spells CASSPGGNGKNIQYF. The CDR3 DNA is TGTGCCAGCAGCCCCGGGGGGAACGGCAAAAACATTCAGTACTTC.

This chain connects TRBV28 to TRBJ1-2, with 10 nucleotides matching TRBD1. Germline CDR1 MDHEN, CDR2 SYDVKM. J lost 4 bases, V lost 6 bases, and 5 bases had no gene match. The CDR3 runs 14 residues. The CDR3 spells CASRSGQGTYGYTF. CDR3 coding DNA: TGTGCCAGCAGGTCGGGACAGGGGACCTATGGCTACACCTTC.

This clone has just a few counts. This chain links TRBV7-9 with TRBJ2-2; D is uncertain. V was cut by 3 bases and J by 4 bases, with 6 bases left in between. Germline V lookup: CDR1 SEHNR, CDR2 FQNEAQ (reference sequence). The CDR3 runs to 13 residues. CDR3: CASSLRGTGELFF. The CDR3 region has the DNA TGTGCCAGCAGCTTGCGTGGCACCGGGGAGCTGTTTTTT.

The V gene is TRBV29-1, the J gene TRBJ2-5; D not resolved. The CDR3 length is 8 residues. From germline, CDR1 is SQVTM and CDR2 ANQGSEA. V was pared by 1 base and J by 9 bases, with 0 bases between. The CDR3 coding sequence is TGCAGCGTTGAAGCCCAGTACTTC. This sequence encodes CSVEAQYF.